This T cell receptor beta chain was identified during a study of naive and memory T cell subsets. Overall study results and limits: Over 95% of naive TCR sequences appeared only once after error correction, unlike memory subsets.

An equimolar mix of two oligonucleotides served as the beta constant-region primer for TRBC1 and TRBC2. TCRdb processed the UMI-ligation and nested PCR reads anew with MiXCR; each CDR3 protein has one entry. Among tens of thousands of distinct CDR3 sequences listed, around 12% were seen once. J gave up 8 bases and V 0 bases, and 9 bases lay outside the gene matches. Germline V lookup: CDR1 SGHRS, CDR2 YFSETQ. CDR3 length equals 16 residues. Turning to this clonotype: The target antigen is unknown.

The specimen sequenced was central memory CD4+ T cells from blood. The chain joins TRBV5-1 to TRBJ2-2, with 8 bases matching TRBD2. The clonotype was recovered from a human donor in good health. The CDR3 DNA reads TGCGCCAGCAGCTTGGCGGCGGGAGGAGGCGTAGGGGAGCTGTTTTTT. Translated: CASSLAAGGGVGELFF.